This entry concerns a single T cell receptor beta chain. This clone's antigen is unknown. Per-base qualities were not stored, and no clone one base away is much larger. These data come from a study of response to subunit inactivated influenza vaccine (dated by TCRdb to 2016 to 2018). A note on the overall study: Deep quantitative T cell receptor repertoire profiling was used in the study to track responses to a trivalent subunit inactivated influenza vaccine.

What the research found in general, with its limitations: According to the authors, only a limited number of new T cells may be recruited by each seasonal influenza vaccination.

Libraries were constructed by RT-PCR. TCRdb names Illumina HiSeq 2500 as the instrument used. Through fastp at Q25 and MiXCR, TCRdb rebuilt clones from the public reads, retaining in-frame beta chains. Rows are unified per CDR3 protein, each entry keeping the most common DNA and genes. The sample table shows 180,000 or so distinct CDR3 sequences, and less than 15% are seen once. The ten largest clones capture around 28% of the sample. Compared with germline, V lacks 1 base and J lacks 4 bases; bases without a gene match: 16. The germline V gene yields LGHNA for CDR1 and YSLEER for CDR2. From the cysteine up to the phenylalanine, the CDR3 has a length of 19 residues. This entry keeps only the CDR3 DNA: 57 bases, framed from base 1. The data were also submitted as part of a second study, on T cells expressing NK-cell markers. Per the second study: TCR beta cDNA libraries were prepared using 5'RACE template switching, which introduced a universal primer site and unique molecular identifiers. Three sorted T-cell subsets (CD3+CD56+NKG2C+, CD3+CD56+NKG2C- and CD3+CD56-NKG2C+) from under ten donors had their TCR beta-chain repertoires profiled. Of the eight sequenced donors, seven were found to be HCMV-seropositive and one was found to be HCMV-seronegative. In several experiments an anti-gammadeltaTCR antibody was added to restrict sorting to alphabetaTCR-expressing T cells. In 5 to 7 donors, the dominant CD3+CD56+NKG2C+ clonotypes were found to rank among the top 10 CD8+ clonotypes and to make up 1.0-7.0% of CD8+ T cells. Those dominant clonotypes were again the most abundant among CD3+CD56-NKG2C+ cells in a few donors, at about 25-65%. It remained unclear whether the expanded NKG2C-expressing T cell clones were specific for HCMV antigens. The eight sequenced donors were randomly selected healthy volunteers, three men and five women. A commercial ELISA kit detecting HCMV-specific IgG in serum was used to determine HCMV serostatus. Ficoll density gradient centrifugation was used to isolate peripheral blood mononuclear cells from blood. Using Miltenyi isolation kits, CD4+ and CD8+ T cells were isolated from PBMC through magnetic immunoseparation. Priming for cDNA synthesis came from the TCR beta constant segment, and two successive PCR amplification steps followed. Illumina HiSeq 2000/2500, MiSeq or NextSeq was used to sequence libraries as 2 x 150 bp reads. Reads were demultiplexed and grouped by UMI with MIGEC, and clonotypes were assembled and quantified with MiTCR. To exclude erroneous sequences, only TCR cDNA sequences supported by at least two reads were retained. The tcR package was used for downstream repertoire analysis, with clonotypes matched between fractions based on CDR3 nucleotide sequence plus V segment. VDJmatch was used to annotate antigen specificity against VDJdb, with one amino acid substitution in CDR3 permitted.

The sample was CD8+ T cells sorted from PBMCs, taken roughly 13 days after vaccination. The chain is made from TRBV4-3 and TRBJ2-1; 7 of the junction bases match TRBD2. The source is a man aged 45-65 years who received an inactivated influenza vaccine. Donor details come from another sample of the same person, matched by shared clones. The CDR3 reads as follows: CASSQGPSGKIAPYNEQFF. Here is the DNA: TGCGCCAGCAGCCAAGGTCCTAGCGGCAAGATCGCCCCATACAATGAGCAGTTCTTC.